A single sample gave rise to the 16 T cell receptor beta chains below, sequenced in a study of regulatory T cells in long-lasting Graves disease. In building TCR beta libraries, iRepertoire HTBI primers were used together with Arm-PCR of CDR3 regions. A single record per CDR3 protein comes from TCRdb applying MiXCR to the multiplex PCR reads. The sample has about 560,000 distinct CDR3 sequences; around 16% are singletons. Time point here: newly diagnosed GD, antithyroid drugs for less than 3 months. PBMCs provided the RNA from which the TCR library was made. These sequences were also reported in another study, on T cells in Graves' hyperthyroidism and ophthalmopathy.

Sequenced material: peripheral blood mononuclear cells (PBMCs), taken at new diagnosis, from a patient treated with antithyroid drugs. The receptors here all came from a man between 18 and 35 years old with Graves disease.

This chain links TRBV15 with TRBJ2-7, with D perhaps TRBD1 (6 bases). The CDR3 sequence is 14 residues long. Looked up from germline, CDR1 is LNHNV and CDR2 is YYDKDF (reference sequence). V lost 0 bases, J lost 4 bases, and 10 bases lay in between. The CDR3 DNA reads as TGTGCCACCAGCAGAGACAGGGGCGAGTACGAGCAGTACTTC. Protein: CATSRDRGEYEQYF.

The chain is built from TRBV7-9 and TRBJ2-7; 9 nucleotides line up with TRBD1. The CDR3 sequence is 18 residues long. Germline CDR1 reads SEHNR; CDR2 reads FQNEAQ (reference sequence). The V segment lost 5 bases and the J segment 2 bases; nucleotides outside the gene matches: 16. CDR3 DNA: TGTGCCAGCAGCCTGCCTACCACCGGGACAGGGAGCCCCTACGAGCAGTACTTC. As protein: CASSLPTTGTGSPYEQYF.

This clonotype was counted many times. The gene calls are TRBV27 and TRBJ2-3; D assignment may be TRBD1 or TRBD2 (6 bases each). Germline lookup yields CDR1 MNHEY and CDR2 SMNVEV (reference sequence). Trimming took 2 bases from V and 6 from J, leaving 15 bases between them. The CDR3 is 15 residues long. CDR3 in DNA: TGTGCCAGCAGTTTACGATCGGTAGGGGGGGATACGCAGTATTTT. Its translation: CASSLRSVGGDTQYF.

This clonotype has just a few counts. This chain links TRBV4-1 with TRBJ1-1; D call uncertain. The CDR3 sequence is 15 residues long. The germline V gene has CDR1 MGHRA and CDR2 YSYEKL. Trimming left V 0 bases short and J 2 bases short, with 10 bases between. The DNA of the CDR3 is TGCGCCAGCAGCCAAGATCTCATCCGCAACACTGAAGCTTTCTTT. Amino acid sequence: CASSQDLIRNTEAFF.

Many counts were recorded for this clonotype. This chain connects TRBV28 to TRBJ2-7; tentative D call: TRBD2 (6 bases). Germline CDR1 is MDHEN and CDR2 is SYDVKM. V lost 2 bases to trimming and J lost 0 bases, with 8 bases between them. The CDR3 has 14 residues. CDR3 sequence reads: CASSLGGYSYEQYF. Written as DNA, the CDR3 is TGTGCCAGCAGTTTAGGAGGGTACTCCTACGAGCAGTACTTC.

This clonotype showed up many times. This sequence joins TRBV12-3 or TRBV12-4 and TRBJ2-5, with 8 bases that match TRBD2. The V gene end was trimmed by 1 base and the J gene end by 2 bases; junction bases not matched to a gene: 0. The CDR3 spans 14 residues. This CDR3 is CASSLGLAQETQYF. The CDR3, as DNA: TGTGCCAGCAGTTTAGGACTAGCGCAAGAGACCCAGTACTTC.

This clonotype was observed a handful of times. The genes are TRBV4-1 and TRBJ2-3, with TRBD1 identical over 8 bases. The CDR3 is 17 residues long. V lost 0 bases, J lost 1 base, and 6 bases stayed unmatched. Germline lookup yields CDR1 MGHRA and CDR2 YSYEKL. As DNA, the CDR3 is TGCGCCAGCAGCCAAGATAGTACAGGGGGAGGCACAGATACGCAGTATTTT. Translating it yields CASSQDSTGGGTDTQYF.

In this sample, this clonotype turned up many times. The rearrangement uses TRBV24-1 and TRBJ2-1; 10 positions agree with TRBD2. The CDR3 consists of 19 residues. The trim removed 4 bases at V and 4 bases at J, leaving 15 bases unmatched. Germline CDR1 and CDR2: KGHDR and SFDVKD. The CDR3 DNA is TGTGCCACCAGTGACCTAGCAGCGGGAGGGCCTAACCCATACAATGAGCAGTTCTTC. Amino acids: CATSDLAAGGPNPYNEQFF.

DNA for the CDR3: TGTGCCAGCACTCGCCCCGGTCGGGGCGGGATGAATGAGCAGTTCTTC. Its protein is CASTRPGRGGMNEQFF. This chain joins TRBV2 and TRBJ2-1, with TRBD2 as a possible D gene (6 bases). Trimming removed 7 bases at V and 7 bases at J, with 23 bases between. The CDR3 covers 16 residues. Per the germline V gene, CDR1 is SNHLY and CDR2 is FYNNEI.

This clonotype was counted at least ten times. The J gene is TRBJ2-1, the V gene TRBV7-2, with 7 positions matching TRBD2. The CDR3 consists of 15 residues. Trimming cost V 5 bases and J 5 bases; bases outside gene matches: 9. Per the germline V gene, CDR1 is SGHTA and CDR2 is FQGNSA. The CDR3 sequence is CASSPRGRADNEQFF. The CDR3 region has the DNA TGTGCCAGCAGCCCCCGGGGGAGGGCCGACAATGAGCAGTTCTTC.

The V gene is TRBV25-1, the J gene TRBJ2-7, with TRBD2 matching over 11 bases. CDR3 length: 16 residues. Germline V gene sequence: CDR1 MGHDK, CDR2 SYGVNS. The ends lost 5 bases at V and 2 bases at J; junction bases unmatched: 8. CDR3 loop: CASSPPGLADTYEQYF. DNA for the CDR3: TGTGCCAGCAGTCCACCGGGACTAGCGGACACCTACGAGCAGTACTTC.

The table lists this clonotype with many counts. The CDR3 here is CASSVGTRGSADTQYF. CDR3 bases: TGTGCCAGCAGTGTGGGCACCAGGGGTTCCGCAGATACGCAGTATTTT. The V call is TRBV2, the J call TRBJ2-3, with D maybe TRBD1 (6 bases). This CDR3 is built from 16 residues. V lost 4 bases, J lost 4 bases, and 18 bases lay in between. From germline, CDR1 is SNHLY and CDR2 FYNNEI. Complete variable domain (other parts from reference TRBV2 and TRBJ2-3): EPEVTQTPSHQVTQMGQEVILRCVPISNHLYFYWYRQILGQKVEFLVSFYNNEISEKSEIFDDQFSVERPDGSNFTLKIRSTKLEDSAMYFCASSVGTRGSADTQYFGPGTRLTVL.

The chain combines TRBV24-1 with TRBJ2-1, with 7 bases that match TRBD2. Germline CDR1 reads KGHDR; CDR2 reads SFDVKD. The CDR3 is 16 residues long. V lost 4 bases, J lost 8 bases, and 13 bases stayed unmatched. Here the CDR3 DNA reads TGTGCCACCAGTGACCCGGGAGGCCCCCGGGGGGATGAGCAGTTCTTC. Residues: CATSDPGGPRGDEQFF.

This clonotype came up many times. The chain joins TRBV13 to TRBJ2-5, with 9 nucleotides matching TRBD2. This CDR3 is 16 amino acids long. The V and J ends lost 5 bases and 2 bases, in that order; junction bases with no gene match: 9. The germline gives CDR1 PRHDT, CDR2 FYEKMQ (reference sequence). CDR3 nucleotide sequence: TGTGCCAGCAGCCCACCGACCCTAGCGGGGCAAGAGACCCAGTACTTC. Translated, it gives CASSPPTLAGQETQYF.

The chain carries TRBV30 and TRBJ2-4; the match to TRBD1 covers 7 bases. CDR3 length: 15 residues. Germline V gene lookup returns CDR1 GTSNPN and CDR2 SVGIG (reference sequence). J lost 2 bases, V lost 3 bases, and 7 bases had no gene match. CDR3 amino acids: CAWSNRQGPKNIQYF. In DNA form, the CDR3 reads TGTGCCTGGAGCAATAGACAGGGTCCCAAAAACATTCAGTACTTC.

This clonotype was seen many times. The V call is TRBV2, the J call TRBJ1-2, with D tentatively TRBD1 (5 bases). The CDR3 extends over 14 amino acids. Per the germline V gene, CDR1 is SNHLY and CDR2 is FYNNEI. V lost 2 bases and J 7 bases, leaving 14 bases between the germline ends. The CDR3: CASSEWHGAGGYTF. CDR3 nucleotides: TGTGCCAGCAGTGAATGGCATGGGGCTGGTGGCTACACCTTC.